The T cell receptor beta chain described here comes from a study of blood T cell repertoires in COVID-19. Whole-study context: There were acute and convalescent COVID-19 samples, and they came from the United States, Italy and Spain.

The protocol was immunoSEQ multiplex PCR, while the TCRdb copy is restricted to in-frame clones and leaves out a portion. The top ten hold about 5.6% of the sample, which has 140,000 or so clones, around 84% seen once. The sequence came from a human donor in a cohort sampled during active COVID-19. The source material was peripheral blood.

The CDR3 coding sequence is TGTGCCAGCACCAAGCTTGGGACTGCAGCTAACACTGAAGCTTTCTTT. It is translated as CASTKLGTAANTEAFF. The J gene is TRBJ1-1, the V gene TRBV5-4, with a tentative D call TRBD1 (5 bases). The V end was cut by 6 bases, the J end by 2 bases, with 20 bases between. The CDR3 runs 16 residues. CDR1 and CDR2 from the germline V gene are SGHNT and YYREEE (reference sequence). The entire variable domain, with the rest obtained from reference TRBV5-4 and TRBJ1-1, is as follows: ETGVTQSPTHLIKTRGQQVTLRCSSQSGHNTVSWYQQALGQGPQFIFQYYREEENGRGNFPPRFSGLQFPNYSSELNVNALELDDSALYLCASTKLGTAANTEAFFGQGTRLTVV.